The rows below give T cell receptor beta chains drawn from one sample of a study of somatic mutations in cytotoxic T cells in rheumatoid arthritis. Profiling relied on immunoSEQ multiplex PCR, and the TCRdb table lists in-frame clones only, not all of them. This sample carries fewer than 30,000 clones, 70% to 85% of them seen once, and the ten largest clones take 7.5% to 10%. Sequencing was performed on CD8+ T cells sorted from blood. The origin of the receptors is a woman younger than 30 in good health. The CDR3 runs from the conserved cysteine through the conserved F or W. The D gene is left open where the match is weak. Some rows have no size entry. The others give once, few or many, or a class for an expanded clone.

14,-,-,TRBJ2-2,TRBV7-6,CASSVGVGAGELFF,TGTGCCAGCAGCGTAGGGGTGGGGGCCGGGGAGCTGTTTTTT
15,-,TRBD2,TRBJ2-1,TRBV4-1,CASSPSGGDYNEQFF,TGCGCCAGCAGCCCGTCGGGGGGGGACTACAATGAGCAGTTCTTC
12,-,-,TRBJ2-7,TRBV6-1,CASSEAVSEQYF,TGTGCCAGCAGTGAAGCTGTCTCCGAGCAGTACTTC
15,few,TRBD2,TRBJ2-1,TRBV7-8,CASSQIAGGSGEQFF,TGTGCCAGCAGCCAGATAGCGGGGGGCTCTGGTGAGCAGTTCTTC
14,-,-,TRBJ1-1,TRBV9,CASSGGGMNTEAFF,TGTGCCAGCAGCGGCGGGGGGATGAACACTGAAGCTTTCTTT
13,-,TRBD2,TRBJ2-5,TRBV28,CASGTGGRETQYF,TGTGCCAGCGGCACGGGGGGGCGGGAGACCCAGTACTTC
15,once,-,TRBJ2-2,TRBV13,CASSLEEGQDGELFF,TGTGCCAGCAGCTTAGAAGAGGGGCAGGACGGGGAGCTGTTTTTT
12,-,-,TRBJ1-2,TRBV15,CATSRDGEGYTF,TGTGCCACCAGCAGAGATGGGGAAGGCTACACCTTC
16,-,-,TRBJ2-5,TRBV28,CASTPNRVGFEETQYF,TGTGCCAGCACCCCGAATAGGGTGGGGTTCGAAGAGACCCAGTACTTC
13,-,-,TRBJ2-1,TRBV5-1,CASSRDLYNEQFF,TGCGCCAGCAGCCGCGACCTGTACAATGAGCAGTTCTTC
11,-,TRBD1,TRBJ1-1,TRBV6-6,CASIGGGEAFF,TGTGCCAGCATTGGAGGGGGCGAAGCTTTCTTT
15,-,-,TRBJ1-2,TRBV5-6,CASSFGDSPYEGYTF,TGTGCCAGCAGCTTTGGGGATAGCCCGTATGAGGGCTACACCTTC
15,-,-,TRBJ2-5,TRBV29-1,CSVERQDEIKETQYF,TGCAGCGTTGAAAGGCAGGACGAGATAAAAGAGACCCAGTACTTC
14,few,TRBD1,TRBJ2-7,TRBV4-1,CASRTDRSSYEQYF,TGCGCCAGCAGAACGGACAGGAGTTCCTACGAGCAGTACTTC
15,-,-,TRBJ2-1,TRBV27,CASSLSGLAYNEQFF,TGTGCCAGCAGTTTATCGGGACTGGCCTACAATGAGCAGTTCTTC
12,-,-,TRBJ1-4,TRBV29-1,CSVQTTNEKLFF,TGCAGCGTTCAGACAACTAATGAAAAACTGTTTTTT
12,-,-,TRBJ2-7,TRBV29-1,CSVMTDSYEQYF,TGCAGCGTGATGACAGACTCCTACGAGCAGTACTTC
16,-,TRBD2,TRBJ2-1,TRBV11-2,CASSLLLGLADNEQFF,TGTGCCAGCAGCTTACTGTTGGGACTAGCGGACAATGAGCAGTTCTTC
14,-,-,TRBJ1-5,TRBV7-9,CASSPPVGDQPQHF,TGTGCCAGCAGCCCTCCGGTTGGAGACCAGCCCCAGCATTTT
14,few,-,TRBJ1-6,TRBV28,CASSLSGAGSPLHF,TGTGCCAGCAGTTTAAGTGGGGCTGGATCACCCCTCCACTTT
14,-,-,TRBJ2-1,TRBV9,CASSVVTGVDEQFF,TGTGCCAGCAGCGTAGTAACGGGAGTTGATGAGCAGTTCTTC
14,-,-,TRBJ2-4,TRBV4-1,CASSQDYGKNIQYF,TGCGCCAGCAGCCAAGATTATGGCAAAAACATTCAGTACTTC
16,-,-,TRBJ2-7,TRBV9,CASSGGPGHLSYEQYF,TGTGCCAGCAGCGGAGGACCGGGACACCTCTCCTACGAGCAGTACTTC
15,-,-,TRBJ2-3,TRBV7-7,CASSLATGVGDTQYF,TGTGCTAGCAGCTTAGCGACGGGGGTAGGAGATACGCAGTATTTT
15,-,-,TRBJ2-5,TRBV30,CAWTASGGGLETQYF,TGTGCCTGGACCGCGTCAGGAGGAGGCTTGGAGACCCAGTACTTC
12,few,-,TRBJ1-1,TRBV7-6,CASSPGQTEAFF,TGTGCCAGCAGCCCGGGTCAGACTGAAGCTTTCTTT
15,-,TRBD1,TRBJ2-1,TRBV9,CASRGGQGAYNEQFF,TGTGCCAGCAGGGGGGGACAGGGCGCCTACAATGAGCAGTTCTTC
15,once,-,TRBJ2-3,TRBV27,CASSPWAGSTDTQYF,TGTGCCAGCAGCCCCTGGGCGGGGTCCACAGATACGCAGTATTTT
14,-,-,TRBJ2-5,TRBV1,CTSGQDDSQETQYF,TGCACCAGCGGCCAAGATGACTCCCAAGAGACCCAGTACTTC
12,-,-,TRBJ2-7,TRBV28,CATSSNPYEQYF,TGTGCCACCTCCTCGAATCCCTACGAGCAGTACTTC
15,-,TRBD1,TRBJ2-7,TRBV5-1,CASSPLGQGAREQYF,TGCGCCAGCAGCCCACTAGGACAGGGGGCTAGGGAGCAGTACTTC
20,once,-,TRBJ2-7,TRBV18,CASSPSGTLHSPLSSYEQYF,TGTGCCAGCTCACCTTCGGGAACCCTCCATAGTCCGCTTAGCTCCTACGAGCAGTACTTC
14,-,-,TRBJ2-1,TRBV28,CASSPQEGRNEQFF,TGTGCCAGCAGTCCCCAAGAGGGGCGCAATGAGCAGTTCTTC
15,-,-,TRBJ2-5,TRBV30,CAWSVGASAVETQYF,TGTGCCTGGAGTGTAGGGGCTAGTGCGGTGGAGACCCAGTACTTC
14,-,-,TRBJ1-3,TRBV6-5,CASSQGDSGNTIYF,TGTGCCAGCAGTCAAGGGGACTCTGGAAACACCATATATTTT
14,-,TRBD2,TRBJ2-1,TRBV5-6,CASSVIAGGYEQFF,TGTGCCAGCAGCGTAATAGCGGGAGGCTATGAGCAGTTCTTC
16,-,-,TRBJ1-2,TRBV7-9,CASSLVGAGANYGYTF,TGTGCCAGCAGCTTAGTAGGGGCAGGCGCTAACTATGGCTACACCTTC
15,-,-,TRBJ2-5,TRBV11-2,CASSLYVGVQETQYF,TGTGCCAGCAGCTTATATGTTGGCGTTCAAGAGACCCAGTACTTC
13,few,-,TRBJ2-2,TRBV6-5,CASSAGGTGELFF,TGTGCCAGCAGCGCCGGGGGCACCGGGGAGCTGTTTTTT
12,few,-,TRBJ2-7,TRBV30,CAWSVLSYEQYF,TGTGCCTGGAGTGTACTGTCCTACGAGCAGTACTTC
13,-,-,TRBJ2-3,TRBV9,CASSVGGEDTQYF,TGTGCCAGCAGCGTAGGAGGGGAGGATACGCAGTATTTT
11,-,TRBD1,TRBJ1-2,TRBV27,CASSTGVGYTF,TGTGCCAGCTCTACAGGGGTCGGCTACACCTTC
13,once,-,TRBJ2-7,TRBV11-2,CASSSGQTYEQYF,TGTGCCAGCAGCTCCGGACAGACCTACGAGCAGTACTTC
14,-,TRBD1,TRBJ1-2,TRBV5-1,CASSLGQGDYGYTF,TGCGCCAGCAGCTTGGGGCAGGGGGATTATGGCTACACCTTC
14,few,-,TRBJ2-1,TRBV7-6,CASSLAISYNEQFF,TGTGCCAGCAGCTTGGCTATTTCCTACAATGAGCAGTTCTTC
14,-,-,TRBJ1-2,TRBV13,CASSLGSPLYGYTF,TGTGCCAGCAGCTTAGGGTCCCCCCTCTATGGCTACACCTTC
16,-,TRBD2,TRBJ2-1,TRBV30,CAWSVMGGSSYNEQFF,TGTGCCTGGAGTGTAATGGGCGGGAGCTCCTACAATGAGCAGTTCTTC
14,-,-,TRBJ1-5,TRBV6-5,CASNVVFSNQPQHF,TGTGCCAGCAACGTCGTCTTTAGCAATCAGCCCCAGCATTTT
15,-,TRBD1,TRBJ2-4,TRBV4-1,CASRTDTGQGNIQYF,TGCGCCAGCAGAACCGATACGGGACAGGGGAACATTCAGTACTTC